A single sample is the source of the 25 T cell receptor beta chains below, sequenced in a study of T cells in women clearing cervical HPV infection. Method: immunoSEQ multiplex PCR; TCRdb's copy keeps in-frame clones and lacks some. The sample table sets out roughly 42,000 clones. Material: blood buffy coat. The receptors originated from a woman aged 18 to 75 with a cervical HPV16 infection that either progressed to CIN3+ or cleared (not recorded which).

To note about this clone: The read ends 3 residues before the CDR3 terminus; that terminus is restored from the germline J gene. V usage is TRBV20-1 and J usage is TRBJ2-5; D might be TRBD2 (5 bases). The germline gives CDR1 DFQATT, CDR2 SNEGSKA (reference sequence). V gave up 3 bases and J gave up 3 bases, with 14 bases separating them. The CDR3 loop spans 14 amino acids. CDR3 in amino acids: CSARHGTRKETQYF. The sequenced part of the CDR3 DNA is TGCAGTGCTAGGCATGGAACTAGAAAAGAGACC.

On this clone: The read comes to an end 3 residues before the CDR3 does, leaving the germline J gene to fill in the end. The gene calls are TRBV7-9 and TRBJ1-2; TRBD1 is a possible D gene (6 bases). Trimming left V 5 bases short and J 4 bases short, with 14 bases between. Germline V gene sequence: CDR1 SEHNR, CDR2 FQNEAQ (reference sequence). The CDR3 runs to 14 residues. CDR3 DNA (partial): TGTGCCAGCAGCCCTTGGGACACCGGCTATGGC. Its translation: CASSPWDTGYG. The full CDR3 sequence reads CASSPWDTGYGYTF.

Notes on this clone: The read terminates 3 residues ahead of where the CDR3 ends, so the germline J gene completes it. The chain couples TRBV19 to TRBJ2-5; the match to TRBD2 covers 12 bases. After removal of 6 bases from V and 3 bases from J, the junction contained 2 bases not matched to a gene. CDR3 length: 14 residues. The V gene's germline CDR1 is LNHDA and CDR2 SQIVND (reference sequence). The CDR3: CASSLAGGKETQYF. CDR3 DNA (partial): TGTGCCAGTAGCCTAGCGGGGGGGAAAGAGACC.

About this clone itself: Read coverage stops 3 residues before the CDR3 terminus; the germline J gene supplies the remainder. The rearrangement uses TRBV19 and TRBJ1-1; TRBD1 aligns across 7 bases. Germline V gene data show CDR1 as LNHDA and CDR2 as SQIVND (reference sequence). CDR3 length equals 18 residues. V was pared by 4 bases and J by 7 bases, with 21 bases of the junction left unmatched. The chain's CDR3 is CASSNPHRGRRPSFEAFF. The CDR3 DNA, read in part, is TGTGCCAGTAGTAACCCGCACAGGGGACGGAGGCCGAGCTTTGAA.

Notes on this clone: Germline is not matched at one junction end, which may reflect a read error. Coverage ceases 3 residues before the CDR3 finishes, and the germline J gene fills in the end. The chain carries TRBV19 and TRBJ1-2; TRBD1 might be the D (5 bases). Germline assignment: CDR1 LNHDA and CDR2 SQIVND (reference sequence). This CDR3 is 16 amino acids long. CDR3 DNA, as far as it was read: TGTGCCAGTTGTATACCGGGGGAATCCCCTAACTATGGC. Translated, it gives CASCIPGESPNYG. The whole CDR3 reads CASCIPGESPNYGYTF.

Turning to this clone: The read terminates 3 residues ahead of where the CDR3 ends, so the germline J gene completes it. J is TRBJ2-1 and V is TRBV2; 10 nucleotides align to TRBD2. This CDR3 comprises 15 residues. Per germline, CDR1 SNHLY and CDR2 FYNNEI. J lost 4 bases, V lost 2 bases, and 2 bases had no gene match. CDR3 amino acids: CASSENSGGYNEQFF. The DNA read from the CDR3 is TGTGCCAGCAGTGAAAATAGCGGGGGGTACAATGAG.

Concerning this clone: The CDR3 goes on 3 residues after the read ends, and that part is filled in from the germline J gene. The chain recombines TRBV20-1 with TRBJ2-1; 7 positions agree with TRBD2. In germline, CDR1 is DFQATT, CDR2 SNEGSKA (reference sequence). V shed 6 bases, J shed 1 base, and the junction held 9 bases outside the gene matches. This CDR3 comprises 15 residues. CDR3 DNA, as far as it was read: TGCAGTGCCGCCCTCCCACTAGCGTCCTACAATGAG. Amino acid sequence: CSAALPLASYNE. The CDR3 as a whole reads CSAALPLASYNEQFF.

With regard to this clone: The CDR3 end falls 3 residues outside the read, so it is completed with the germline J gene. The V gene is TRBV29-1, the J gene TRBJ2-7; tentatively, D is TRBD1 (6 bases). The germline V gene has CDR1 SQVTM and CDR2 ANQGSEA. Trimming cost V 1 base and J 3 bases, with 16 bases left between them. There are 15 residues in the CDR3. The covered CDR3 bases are TGCAGCGTTGAAGTCCCTGGGGGCGCGAACTACGAG. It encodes CSVEVPGGANYE. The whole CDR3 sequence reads CSVEVPGGANYEQYF.

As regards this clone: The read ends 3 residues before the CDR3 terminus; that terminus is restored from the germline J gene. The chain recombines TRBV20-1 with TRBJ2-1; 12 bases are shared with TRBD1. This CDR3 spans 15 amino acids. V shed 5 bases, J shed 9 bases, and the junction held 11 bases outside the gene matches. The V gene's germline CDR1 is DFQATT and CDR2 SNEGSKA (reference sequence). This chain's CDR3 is CSAFTGTGGSGEQFF. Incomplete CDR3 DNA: TGCAGTGCTTTCACCGGGACAGGGGGCTCGGGTGAG.

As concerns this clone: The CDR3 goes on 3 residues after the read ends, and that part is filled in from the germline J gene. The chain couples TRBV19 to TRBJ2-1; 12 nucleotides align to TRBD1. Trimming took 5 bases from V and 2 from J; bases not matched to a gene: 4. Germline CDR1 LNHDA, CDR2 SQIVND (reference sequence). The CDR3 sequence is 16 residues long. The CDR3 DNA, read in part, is TGTGCCAGTAGTGCAGGGACAGGGGGCGCCTACAATGAG. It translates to CASSAGTGGAYNE. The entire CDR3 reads CASSAGTGGAYNEQFF.

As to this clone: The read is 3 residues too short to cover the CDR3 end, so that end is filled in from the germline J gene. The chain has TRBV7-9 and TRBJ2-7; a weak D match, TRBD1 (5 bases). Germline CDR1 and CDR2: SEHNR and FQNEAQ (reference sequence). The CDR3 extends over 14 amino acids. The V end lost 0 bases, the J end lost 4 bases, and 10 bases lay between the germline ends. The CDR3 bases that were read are TGTGCCAGCAGCTTAGCGCTAGGGGATTACGAG. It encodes CASSLALGDYE. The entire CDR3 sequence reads CASSLALGDYEQYF.

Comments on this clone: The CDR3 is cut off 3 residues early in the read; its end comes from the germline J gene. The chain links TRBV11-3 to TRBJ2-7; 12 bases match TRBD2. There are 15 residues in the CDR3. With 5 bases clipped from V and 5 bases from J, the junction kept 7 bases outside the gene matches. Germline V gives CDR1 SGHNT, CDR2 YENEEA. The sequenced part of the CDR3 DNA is TGTGCCAGCAGCGCTAGCGGGGGGGCGTTGAACGAG. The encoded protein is CASSASGGALNE. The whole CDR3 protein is CASSASGGALNEQYF.

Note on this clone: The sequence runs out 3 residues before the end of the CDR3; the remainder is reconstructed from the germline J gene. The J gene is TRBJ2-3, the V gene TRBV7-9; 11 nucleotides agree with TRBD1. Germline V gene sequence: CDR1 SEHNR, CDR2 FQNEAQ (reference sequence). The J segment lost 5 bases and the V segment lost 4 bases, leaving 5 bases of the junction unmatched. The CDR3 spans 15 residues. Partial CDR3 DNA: TGTGCCAGCAGCTACGGACAGGGGGCCCAAGATACG. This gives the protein CASSYGQGAQDT. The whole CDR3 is CASSYGQGAQDTQYF.

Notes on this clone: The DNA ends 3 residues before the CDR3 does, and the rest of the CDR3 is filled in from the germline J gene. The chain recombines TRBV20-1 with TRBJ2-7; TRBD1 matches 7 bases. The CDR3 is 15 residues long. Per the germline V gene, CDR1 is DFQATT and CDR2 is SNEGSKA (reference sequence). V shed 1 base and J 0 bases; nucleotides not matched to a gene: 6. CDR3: CSARVGGRSSYEQYF. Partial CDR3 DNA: TGCAGTGCTAGAGTAGGGGGCAGGTCCTCCTACGAG.

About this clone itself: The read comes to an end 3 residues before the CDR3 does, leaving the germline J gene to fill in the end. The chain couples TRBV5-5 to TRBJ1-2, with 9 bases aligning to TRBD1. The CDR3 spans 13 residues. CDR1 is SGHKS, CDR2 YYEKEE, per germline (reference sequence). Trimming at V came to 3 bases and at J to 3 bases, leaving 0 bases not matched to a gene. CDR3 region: CASSWDRDYGYTF. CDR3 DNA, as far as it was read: TGTGCCAGCAGCTGGGACAGGGACTATGGC.

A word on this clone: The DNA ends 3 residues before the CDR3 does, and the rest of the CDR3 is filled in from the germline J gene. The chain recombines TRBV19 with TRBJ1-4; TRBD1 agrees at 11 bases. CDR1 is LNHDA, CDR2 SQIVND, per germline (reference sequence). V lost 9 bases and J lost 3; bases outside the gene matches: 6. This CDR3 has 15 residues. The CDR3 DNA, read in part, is TGTGCCAGCAGGACAGGGGGCGCATCTAATGAAAAA. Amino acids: CASRTGGASNEK. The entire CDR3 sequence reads CASRTGGASNEKLFF.

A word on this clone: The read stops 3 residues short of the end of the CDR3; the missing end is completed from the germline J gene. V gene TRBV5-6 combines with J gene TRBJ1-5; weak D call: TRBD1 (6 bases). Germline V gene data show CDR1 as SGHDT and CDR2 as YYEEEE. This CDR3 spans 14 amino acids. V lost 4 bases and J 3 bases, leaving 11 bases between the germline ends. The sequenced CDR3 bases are TGTGCCAGCAGCGATGGACAGACCAATCAGCCC. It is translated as CASSDGQTNQP. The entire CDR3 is CASSDGQTNQPQHF.

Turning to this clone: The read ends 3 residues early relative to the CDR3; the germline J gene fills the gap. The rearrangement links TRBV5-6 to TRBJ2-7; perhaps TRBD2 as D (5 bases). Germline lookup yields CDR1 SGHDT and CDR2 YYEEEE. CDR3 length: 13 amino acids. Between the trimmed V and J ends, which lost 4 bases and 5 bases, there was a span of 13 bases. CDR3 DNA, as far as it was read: TGTGCCAGCAGCCCTTGGACTGCTCACGAG. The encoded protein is CASSPWTAHE. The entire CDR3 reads CASSPWTAHEQYF.

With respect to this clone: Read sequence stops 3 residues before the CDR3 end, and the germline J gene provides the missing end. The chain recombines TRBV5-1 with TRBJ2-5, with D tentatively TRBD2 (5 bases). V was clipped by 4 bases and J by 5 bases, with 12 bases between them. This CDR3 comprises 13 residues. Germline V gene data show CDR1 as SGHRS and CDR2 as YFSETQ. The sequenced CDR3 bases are TGCGCCAGCAGCGGTAGTCCGGGGGAGACC. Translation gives CASSGSPGET. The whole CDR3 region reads CASSGSPGETQYF.

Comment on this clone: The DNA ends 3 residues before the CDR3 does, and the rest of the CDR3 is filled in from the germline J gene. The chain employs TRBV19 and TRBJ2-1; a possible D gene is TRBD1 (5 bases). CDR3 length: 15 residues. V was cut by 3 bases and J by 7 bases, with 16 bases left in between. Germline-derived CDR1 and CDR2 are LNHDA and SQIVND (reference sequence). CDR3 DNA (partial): TGTGCCAGTAGTATGACCGGGCCGGCAGGGAATGAG. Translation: CASSMTGPAGNE. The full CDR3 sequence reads CASSMTGPAGNEQFF. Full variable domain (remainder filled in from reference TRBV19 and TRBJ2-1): DGGITQSPKYLFRKEGQNVTLSCEQNLNHDAMYWYRQDPGQGLRLIYYSQIVNDFQKGDIAEGYSVSREKKESFPLTVTSAQKNPTAFYLCASSMTGPAGNEQFFGPGTRLTVL.

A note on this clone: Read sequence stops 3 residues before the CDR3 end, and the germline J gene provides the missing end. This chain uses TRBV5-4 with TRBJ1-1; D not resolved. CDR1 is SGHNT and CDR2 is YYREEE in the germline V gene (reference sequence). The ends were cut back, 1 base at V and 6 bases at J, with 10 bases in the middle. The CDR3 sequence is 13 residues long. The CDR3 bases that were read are TGTGCCAGCAGCTTGCGTAGTGGTGCTGAA. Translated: CASSLRSGAE. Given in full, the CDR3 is CASSLRSGAEAFF.

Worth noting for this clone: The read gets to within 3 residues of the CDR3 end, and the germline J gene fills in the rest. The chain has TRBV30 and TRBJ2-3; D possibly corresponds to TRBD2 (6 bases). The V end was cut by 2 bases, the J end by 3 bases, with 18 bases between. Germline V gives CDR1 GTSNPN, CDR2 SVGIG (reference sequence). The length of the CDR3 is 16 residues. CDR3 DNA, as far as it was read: TGTGCCTGGAGTCGTGGGGGGACCTTTCGTACAGATACG. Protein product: CAWSRGGTFRTDT. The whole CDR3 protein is CAWSRGGTFRTDTQYF.

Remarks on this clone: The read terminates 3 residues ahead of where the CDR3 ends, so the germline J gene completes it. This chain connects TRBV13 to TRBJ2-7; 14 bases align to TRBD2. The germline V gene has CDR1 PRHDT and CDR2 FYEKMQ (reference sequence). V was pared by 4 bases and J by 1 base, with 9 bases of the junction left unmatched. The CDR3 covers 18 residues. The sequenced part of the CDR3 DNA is TGTGCCAGCAGCTCCAGGACTAGCGGGGGGCCCAGGTCCTACGAG. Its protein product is CASSSRTSGGPRSYE. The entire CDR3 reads CASSSRTSGGPRSYEQYF.

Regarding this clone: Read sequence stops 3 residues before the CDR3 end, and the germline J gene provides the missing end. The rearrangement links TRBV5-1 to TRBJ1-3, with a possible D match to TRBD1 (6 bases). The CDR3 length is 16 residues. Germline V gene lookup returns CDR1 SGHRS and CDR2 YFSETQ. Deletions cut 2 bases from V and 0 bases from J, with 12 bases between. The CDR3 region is CASSFRQASSGNTIYF. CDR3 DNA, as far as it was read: TGCGCCAGCAGCTTCCGACAGGCGAGCTCTGGAAACACC.

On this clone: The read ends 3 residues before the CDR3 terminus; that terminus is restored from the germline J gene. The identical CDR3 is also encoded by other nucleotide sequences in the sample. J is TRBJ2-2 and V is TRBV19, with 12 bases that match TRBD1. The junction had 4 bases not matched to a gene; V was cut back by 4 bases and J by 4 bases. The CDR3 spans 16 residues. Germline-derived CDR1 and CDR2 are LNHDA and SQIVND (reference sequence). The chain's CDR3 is CASSRGQGAGTGELFF. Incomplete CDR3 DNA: TGTGCCAGTAGTAGGGGACAGGGGGCTGGCACCGGGGAG.